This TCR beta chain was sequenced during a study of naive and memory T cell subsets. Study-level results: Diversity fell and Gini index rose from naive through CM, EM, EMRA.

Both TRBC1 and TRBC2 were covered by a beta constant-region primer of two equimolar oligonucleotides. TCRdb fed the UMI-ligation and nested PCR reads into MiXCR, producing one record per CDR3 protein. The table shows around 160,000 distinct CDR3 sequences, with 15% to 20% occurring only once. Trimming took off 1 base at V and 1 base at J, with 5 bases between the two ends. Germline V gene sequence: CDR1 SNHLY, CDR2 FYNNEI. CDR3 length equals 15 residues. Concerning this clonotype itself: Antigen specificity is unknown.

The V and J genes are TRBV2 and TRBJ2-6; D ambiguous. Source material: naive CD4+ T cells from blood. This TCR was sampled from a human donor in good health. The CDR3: CASSEGQSGANVLTF. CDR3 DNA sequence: TGTGCCAGCAGTGAAGGGCAATCTGGGGCCAACGTCCTGACTTTC. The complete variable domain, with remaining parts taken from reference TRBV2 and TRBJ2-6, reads EPEVTQTPSHQVTQMGQEVILRCVPISNHLYFYWYRQILGQKVEFLVSFYNNEISEKSEIFDDQFSVERPDGSNFTLKIRSTKLEDSAMYFCASSEGQSGANVLTFGAGSRLTVL.